This is a list of T cell receptor beta chains from one sample in a study of blood T cells in healthy people across ages. One entry per CDR3 protein results from TCRdb running MiXCR on the 5' RACE reads. The sample lists roughly 790,000 distinct CDR3 sequences; roughly two fifths were seen once. Sequenced: blood. The receptors here all came from a woman aged 60-75 years in good health. CDR3s include the opening cysteine and the closing phenylalanine or tryptophan. Each record gives: V gene, J gene, CDR3 protein.

V gene: TRBV14; J gene: TRBJ1-4; CDR3 protein: CASSQAEIYEKLFF
V gene: TRBV20-1; J gene: TRBJ2-3; CDR3 protein: CSAPNEAGATQYF
V gene: TRBV3-1; J gene: TRBJ2-7; CDR3 protein: CASSRDRGGQYF
V gene: TRBV19; J gene: TRBJ2-7; CDR3 protein: CASSRTATAIYEQYF
V gene: TRBV4-1; J gene: TRBJ2-1; CDR3 protein: CASSQDRGGRFDEQFF
V gene: TRBV12-3/TRBV12-4; J gene: NA; CDR3 protein: CASSQAQGLGEQYF
V gene: TRBV14; J gene: TRBJ2-2; CDR3 protein: CASSQVGGFGGELFF
V gene: TRBV6-2/TRBV6-3; J gene: TRBJ1-5; CDR3 protein: CASSPRDVQPQHF
V gene: TRBV10-3; J gene: TRBJ2-4; CDR3 protein: CAINVQGSKNIQYF
V gene: TRBV7-3; J gene: TRBJ1-6; CDR3 protein: CASSASTGANSPLHF
V gene: TRBV25-1; J gene: TRBJ2-1; CDR3 protein: CASSELSRGRAHNEQFF
V gene: TRBV9; J gene: TRBJ2-1; CDR3 protein: CASSASVTNNNEQFF
V gene: TRBV25-1; J gene: NA; CDR3 protein: CASSYGSLEQYF
V gene: TRBV25-1; J gene: TRBJ1-1; CDR3 protein: CASSEWGQGGTEAFF
V gene: TRBV7-2; J gene: TRBJ2-5; CDR3 protein: CASSLVGQVQETQYF
V gene: TRBV7-2; J gene: TRBJ2-7; CDR3 protein: CASSFDRGSDEQYF
V gene: TRBV4-1; J gene: TRBJ2-7; CDR3 protein: CASSQPGPTSYEQYF
V gene: TRBV7-2; J gene: TRBJ2-2; CDR3 protein: CASSPSGREAGELFF